This T cell receptor beta chain was captured by sequencing in a study of T cell clones after liver transplantation. Study-level background: Three of the eight recipients were HCV-positive; the rest had non-autoimmune, non-viral transplant indications.

Germline loops: CDR1 LGHNA, CDR2 YSLEER. Between the trimmed V and J ends, which lost 0 bases and 2 bases, there was a span of 11 bases. This CDR3 spans 15 amino acids. Some clones are missing from TCRdb's copy, which holds only in-frame ones; the method was immunoSEQ multiplex PCR. The sample lists some 120,000 clones, 90% seen once, with 0.83% in the top ten. The sequence derives from a human patient who received a liver transplant. Some of the T cells may derive from the graft donor. This chain joins TRBV4-3 and TRBJ2-7; D unresolved. The source was CD4+ T cells from blood, collected 12 months after liver transplant. The CDR3 region has the DNA TGCGCCAGCAGCCAAGAATTTGAGGCGACCTACGAGCAGTACTTC. Its translation is CASSQEFEATYEQYF.